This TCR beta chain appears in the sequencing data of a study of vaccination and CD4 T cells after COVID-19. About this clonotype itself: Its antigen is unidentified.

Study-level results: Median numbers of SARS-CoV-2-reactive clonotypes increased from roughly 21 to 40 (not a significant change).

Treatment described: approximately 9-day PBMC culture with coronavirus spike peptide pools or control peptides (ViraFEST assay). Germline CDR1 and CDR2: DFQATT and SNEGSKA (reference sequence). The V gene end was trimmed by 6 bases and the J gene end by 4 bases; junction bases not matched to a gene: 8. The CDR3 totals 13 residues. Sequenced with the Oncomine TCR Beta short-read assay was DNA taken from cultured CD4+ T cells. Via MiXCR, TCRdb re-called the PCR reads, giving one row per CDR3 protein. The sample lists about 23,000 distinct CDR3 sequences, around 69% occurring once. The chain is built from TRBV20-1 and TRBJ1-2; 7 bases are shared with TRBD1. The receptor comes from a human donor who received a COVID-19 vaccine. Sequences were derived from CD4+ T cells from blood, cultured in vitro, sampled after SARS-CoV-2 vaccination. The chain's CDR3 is CSARPRDSYGYTF. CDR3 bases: TGCAGTGCACGCCCGCGGGACAGCTATGGCTACACCTTC.